This T cell receptor (beta chain) is drawn from a study of response to subunit inactivated influenza vaccine. Overall study results and limits: Few new T cells, the authors suggested, are recruited by each seasonal influenza vaccination.

In this sample, this clonotype turned up many times. The antigen remains unidentified. TCRdb reprocessed the RT-PCR reads with MiXCR, giving one entry per CDR3 protein. The data hold 650,000 or so distinct CDR3 sequences, with about 15% observed a single time. Germline-derived CDR1 and CDR2 are SGHAT and FQNNGV. Trimming stripped 1 base from V and 10 bases from J, with 10 bases between. The CDR3 has 13 residues. This chain joins TRBV11-2 and TRBJ1-4; the D is unclear. The sequenced sample was PBMCs from blood, obtained roughly 15 days before vaccination. This sequence was found in a man aged 50-59 years who received an inactivated influenza vaccine. CDR3 residues: CASSLVRPAKLFF. The CDR3 DNA reads as TGTGCCAGCAGCTTAGTAAGGCCGGCAAAACTGTTTTTT.